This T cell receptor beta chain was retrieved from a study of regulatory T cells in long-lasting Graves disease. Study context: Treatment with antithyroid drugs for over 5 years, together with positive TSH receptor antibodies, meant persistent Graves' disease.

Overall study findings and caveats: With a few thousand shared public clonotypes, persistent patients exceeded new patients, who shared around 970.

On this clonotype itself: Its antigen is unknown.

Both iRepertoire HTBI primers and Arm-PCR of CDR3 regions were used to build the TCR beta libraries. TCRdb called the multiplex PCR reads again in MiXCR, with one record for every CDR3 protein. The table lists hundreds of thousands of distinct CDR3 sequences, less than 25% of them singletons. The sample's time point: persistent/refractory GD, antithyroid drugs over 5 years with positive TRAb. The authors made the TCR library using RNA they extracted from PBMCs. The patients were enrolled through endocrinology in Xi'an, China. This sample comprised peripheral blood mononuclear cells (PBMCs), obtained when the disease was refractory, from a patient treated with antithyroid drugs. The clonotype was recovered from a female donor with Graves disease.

The chain's CDR3 is CASSFGLDLAEQYF. CDR3 nucleotide sequence: TGTGCCAGCAGTTTTGGGCTAGATCTGGCCGAGCAGTACTTC. The rearrangement links TRBV12-3 or TRBV12-4 to TRBJ2-7; D gene uncertain. The CDR3 covers 14 residues. Trimming removed 3 bases at V and 6 bases at J, with 15 bases between.